This is a list of T cell receptor beta chains from one sample in a study of cytotoxic CD8 clonotypes in ibrutinib-treated CLL. Only in-frame clones appear in the TCRdb table, and some are missing; sequencing was by immunoSEQ multiplex PCR. Among under 75,000 clones listed, over 60% were seen once. The specimen comprised PBMCs, sampled after 12 months of ibrutinib treatment. Receptor source: a human donor with chronic lymphocytic leukemia. Each CDR3 is given with its conserved first and last residue.

j_call: TRBJ1-4
v_call: TRBV2
cdr3_aa: CASDPKTGPEKLFF

j_call: TRBJ1-2
v_call: TRBV2
cdr3_aa: CARPQGAGGYTF

j_call: TRBJ2-2
v_call: TRBV7-9
cdr3_aa: CASSYYREFNTGELFF

j_call: TRBJ1-5
v_call: TRBV28
cdr3_aa: CASSLLGRGQDQPQHF

j_call: TRBJ2-7
v_call: TRBV27
cdr3_aa: CASSSGTSGRRYEQYF

j_call: TRBJ2-7
v_call: TRBV5-1
cdr3_aa: CASSLGDRGLEQYF

j_call: TRBJ2-3
v_call: TRBV27
cdr3_aa: CASSPRGRGYADTQYF

j_call: TRBJ2-1
v_call: TRBV6-1
cdr3_aa: CASSLGPSVNNEQFF

j_call: TRBJ2-1
v_call: TRBV27
cdr3_aa: CASSATSFHEQFF

j_call: TRBJ2-7
v_call: TRBV28
cdr3_aa: CASSWLAGTYEQYF

j_call: TRBJ2-7
v_call: TRBV7-7
cdr3_aa: CASSARLAGLYEQYF

j_call: TRBJ2-2
v_call: TRBV5-6
cdr3_aa: CASSLDRGYTGELFF

j_call: TRBJ2-2
v_call: TRBV30
cdr3_aa: CAWAPRTSGITGELFF

j_call: TRBJ1-2
v_call: TRBV7-2
cdr3_aa: CASSLGGEQGYGYTF